These 3 T cell receptor beta chains were sequenced from one sample in a study of OX40 agonist ivuxolimab in advanced cancers. Receptors were amplified or captured by the immunoSEQ multiplex PCR assay. TCRdb carries this immuneACCESS record with in-frame sequences only. Its versions omit some clonotypes, under half of them owing to an unresolved V gene in the studies checked, with the rest unexplained. The sample yields 50,000 to 65,000 clones; 70% to 90% were counted once. The ten largest clones take up 0.6% to 0.7% of the sample. Sequences were derived from CD4+ or CD8+ T cells sorted from blood, sampled in a trial of the OX40 agonist ivuxolimab. Receptors were obtained from an adult with an advanced solid tumor such as melanoma, head and neck, liver or kidney cancer.

This chain joins TRBV2 and TRBJ2-5; a weak D match, TRBD1 (6 bases). The CDR3 contains 14 residues. Germline values: CDR1 SNHLY, CDR2 FYNNEI. V was cut by 8 bases and J by 4 bases, with 17 bases left in between. The chain's CDR3 is CASGTNPGGETQYF. CDR3 DNA sequence: TGTGCCAGCGGGACAAACCCTGGGGGAGAGACCCAGTACTTC.

This sequence joins TRBV5-1 and TRBJ2-3; 14 nucleotides agree with TRBD2. CDR3 size: 16 residues. V dropped 0 bases and J dropped 5; count of bases not matched to a gene: 2. Germline-derived CDR1 and CDR2 are SGHRS and YFSETQ. The CDR3 DNA is TGCGCCAGCAGCTTGGGAGGACTAGCGGGAGGAGATACGCAGTATTTT. Translating gives CASSLGGLAGGDTQYF.

V is TRBV4-1 and J is TRBJ2-1, with 11 bases matching TRBD2. Germline CDR1 and CDR2: MGHRA and YSYEKL. V was clipped by 2 bases and J by 9 bases; unmatched bases: 9. The CDR3 has 16 amino acids. DNA of the CDR3: TGCGCCAGCAGCCAATTTTTAGCGGGAGGGCCAGGTGAGCAGTTCTTC. Its translation is CASSQFLAGGPGEQFF.